The next 27 T cell receptor beta chains were all read from a single sample in a study of cytomegalovirus exposure and HLA in healthy donors. Using immunoSEQ multiplex PCR, the repertoire was profiled, and TCRdb retains in-frame clones only, with some absent. The sample yields 150,000 to 180,000 clones, approximately 86% seen once. Source material: PBMCs. Source of these receptors: a human donor in good health.

This clone was seen only a few times. CDR3 nucleotide sequence: TGTGCCAGTAGTTATTGGACGGGGATCTCGTGGAGCAATCAGCCCCAGCATTTT. Protein: CASSYWTGISWSNQPQHF. The chain employs TRBV19 and TRBJ1-5, with no clear D. V shed 5 bases and J shed 1 base, with 21 bases lying between them. The CDR3 has 18 amino acids. Looked up from germline, CDR1 is LNHDA and CDR2 is SQIVND (reference sequence).

V usage is TRBV6-6 and J usage is TRBJ1-2; D is possibly TRBD1 (5 bases). The V gene lost 2 bases and the J gene lost 3 bases, with 10 bases spanning the gap. The CDR3 totals 14 residues. Germline values: CDR1 MNHNY, CDR2 SVGAGI (reference sequence). The CDR3 loop reads CASSYGRVDYGYTF. CDR3 sequence (DNA): TGTGCCAGCAGTTACGGCAGGGTAGACTATGGCTACACCTTC.

The CDR3 region has the DNA TGTGCCAGCAGTCCGGGACTAACCTCCTACAATGAGCAGTTCTTC. Translated, it gives CASSPGLTSYNEQFF. The V call is TRBV2, the J call TRBJ2-1; 7 positions match TRBD2. The junction had 4 bases not matched to a gene; V was cut back by 5 bases and J by 0 bases. Germline CDR1 and CDR2: SNHLY and FYNNEI. The CDR3 length is 15 residues.

Details on this clone: A read error may produce the germline difference seen at one junction end. This chain joins TRBV28 and TRBJ1-3; 9 bases align to TRBD1. The CDR3 covers 11 residues. The germline CDR1 and CDR2 sequences are MDHEN and SYDVKM. CDR3 bases: TGTGCCACTGCGCGCCGGGACAGGGTGGATTTT. Its protein product is CATARRDRVDF.

The rearrangement uses TRBV5-4 and TRBJ2-7; 7 bases agree with TRBD1. The germline V gene has CDR1 SGHNT and CDR2 YYREEE (reference sequence). With V trimmed by 2 bases and J by 0 bases, 5 bases remained unmatched. The CDR3 is 15 residues long. CDR3 loop: CASSFGRGSSYEQYF. CDR3 in DNA: TGTGCCAGCAGCTTTGGCAGGGGGAGCTCCTACGAGCAGTACTTC.

V gene TRBV7-2 combines with J gene TRBJ1-2; TRBD1 matches 8 bases. V lost 1 base, J lost 7 bases, and 11 bases stayed unmatched. The CDR3 length is 16 residues. CDR1 SGHTA and CDR2 FQGNSA come from the germline V gene. In nucleotides, the CDR3 is TGTGCCAGCAGCTTAGAAGGAGTCAGGGGGCATCGTGGCTACACCTTC. Protein product: CASSLEGVRGHRGYTF.

This clone was seen just once. CDR3 sequence (DNA): TGTGCCAGCAGTTTTGGAGGATCTGAAGCTTTCTTT. Amino acid sequence: CASSFGGSEAFF. The chain couples TRBV27 to TRBJ1-1; D unresolved. Deletions cut 3 bases from V and 6 bases from J, with 8 bases between. The CDR3 spans 12 residues. Germline loops: CDR1 MNHEY, CDR2 SMNVEV (reference sequence).

There are a few counts of this clone. The chain recombines TRBV28 with TRBJ2-7; D possibly corresponds to TRBD1 (6 bases). CDR1 MDHEN and CDR2 SYDVKM come from the germline V gene. CDR3 length: 15 residues. Trimming pared 5 bases from V and 1 base from J, leaving 15 bases between. DNA of the CDR3: TGTGCCAGCAGTCAGCAGGGGAAGGGTTCCTACGAGCAGTACTTC. Its protein is CASSQQGKGSYEQYF.

A single count supports this clone. The chain joins TRBV15 to TRBJ1-3; D gene ambiguous. V gave up 0 bases and J gave up 3 bases, with 12 bases separating them. The germline gives CDR1 LNHNV, CDR2 YYDKDF (reference sequence). There are 16 residues in the CDR3. CDR3 in DNA: TGTGCCACCAGCAGAGATCCGCCCTCGGGTGGAAACACCATATATTTT. Its protein is CATSRDPPSGGNTIYF.

This clone was counted once. The V and J genes are TRBV19 and TRBJ1-5; 7 bases match TRBD1. With V trimmed by 6 bases and J by 4 bases, 6 bases remained unmatched. This CDR3 comprises 14 residues. CDR1 is LNHDA and CDR2 is SQIVND in the germline V gene (reference sequence). Written as DNA, the CDR3 is TGTGCCAGTAGCCCGGGACAGCTTAATCAGCCCCAGCATTTT. It codes for CASSPGQLNQPQHF.

This chain links TRBV9 with TRBJ2-2; the D gene is possibly TRBD2 (5 bases). This CDR3 spans 16 amino acids. With 3 bases removed from V and 1 base from J, the gap between germline ends came to 13 bases. From germline, CDR1 is SGDLS and CDR2 YYNGEE. The CDR3 coding sequence is TGTGCCAGCAGCGAGAGAGGCCGGGGGAACACCGGGGAGCTGTTTTTT. This sequence encodes CASSERGRGNTGELFF.

The chain employs TRBV20-1 and TRBJ1-2, with D tentatively TRBD1 (5 bases). This CDR3 contains 11 residues. From germline, CDR1 is DFQATT and CDR2 SNEGSKA (reference sequence). Trimming removed 7 bases from V and 5 bases from J, with 11 bases in between. As DNA, the CDR3 is TGCAGTGTTTCGGGACTTTATGGCTACACCTTC. It is translated as CSVSGLYGYTF.

The rearrangement uses TRBV7-2 and TRBJ1-5, with TRBD1 matching 8 bases. The CDR3 totals 15 residues. Germline CDR1 and CDR2: SGHTA and FQGNSA. J lost 6 bases, V lost 1 base, and 5 bases had no gene match. The CDR3 sequence: CASSLVDRDAQPQHF. The CDR3 DNA reads TGTGCCAGCAGCTTAGTGGACAGGGATGCTCAGCCCCAGCATTTT.

The rearrangement links TRBV29-1 to TRBJ1-1, with 7 positions matching TRBD1. In germline, CDR1 is SQVTM, CDR2 ANQGSEA. Trimming cost V 7 bases and J 0 bases; bases outside gene matches: 8. The CDR3 runs to 14 residues. This CDR3 is CSAAGTVMNTEAFF. CDR3 DNA: TGCAGCGCTGCCGGGACAGTGATGAACACTGAAGCTTTCTTT.

The V gene is TRBV5-6, the J gene TRBJ2-7, with D possibly matching TRBD1 (5 bases). The CDR3 sequence is 13 residues long. The germline V and J ends were trimmed by 4 bases and 3 bases, with 11 bases remaining between them. The germline gives CDR1 SGHDT, CDR2 YYEEEE. The DNA for the CDR3 is TGTGCCAGCAGCCTAGGACACTTCTACGAGCAGTACTTC. It encodes CASSLGHFYEQYF.

This chain links TRBV5-1 with TRBJ2-2; possibly TRBD1 for D (6 bases). Per the germline V gene, CDR1 is SGHRS and CDR2 is YFSETQ. Trimming removed 6 bases at V and 6 bases at J, with 24 bases between. CDR3 length: 17 residues. CDR3 region: CASTTGLRTVVSGELFF. CDR3 DNA sequence: TGCGCCAGCACAACCGGATTGAGGACAGTAGTTTCCGGGGAGCTGTTTTTT. The full variable domain, rest sourced from reference TRBV5-1 and TRBJ2-2, is KAGVTQTPRYLIKTRGQQVTLSCSPISGHRSVSWYQQTPGQGLQFLFEYFSETQRNKGNFPGRFSGRQFSNSRSEMNVSTLELGDSALYLCASTTGLRTVVSGELFFGEGSRLTVL.

The genes are TRBV5-1 and TRBJ2-3, with 7 bases identical to TRBD1. This CDR3 spans 15 amino acids. Germline assignment: CDR1 SGHRS and CDR2 YFSETQ. The trim removed 0 bases at V and 3 bases at J, leaving 4 bases unmatched. This CDR3 reads CASSLEGQATDTQYF. The CDR3 DNA reads as TGCGCCAGCAGCTTGGAAGGACAGGCTACAGATACGCAGTATTTT.

This chain links TRBV5-1 with TRBJ1-4; D not resolved. V was cut by 5 bases and J by 2 bases, with 10 bases left in between. The CDR3 length is 14 residues. The germline V gene has CDR1 SGHRS and CDR2 YFSETQ. This chain's CDR3 is CASSNLATNEKLFF. For the CDR3, the DNA is TGCGCCAGCAGTAATCTCGCGACTAATGAAAAACTGTTTTTT.

This clone has only a few counts. The rearrangement links TRBV7-9 to TRBJ2-1, with 7 bases identical to TRBD2. With V trimmed by 4 bases and J by 0 bases, 6 bases remained unmatched. The CDR3 sequence is 16 residues long. CDR1 is SEHNR, CDR2 FQNEAQ, per germline (reference sequence). The CDR3 nucleotides read TGTGCCAGCAGCTCCCCGGGACTAAGCTCCTACAATGAGCAGTTCTTC. Protein sequence: CASSSPGLSSYNEQFF. The whole variable domain, filled in from reference TRBV7-9 and TRBJ2-1, reads DTGVSQNPRHKITKRGQNVTFRCDPISEHNRLYWYRQTLGQGPEFLTYFQNEAQLEKSRLLSDRFSAERPKGSFSTLEIQRTEQGDSAMYLCASSSPGLSSYNEQFFGPGTRLTVL.

This rearrangement joins TRBV5-4 to TRBJ1-5; D gene ambiguous. This CDR3 region has 14 residues. The germline V gene has CDR1 SGHNT and CDR2 YYREEE (reference sequence). V was pared by 0 bases and J by 1 base, with 5 bases between. In DNA, the CDR3 is TGTGCCAGCAGCTTGGGCGGAAGCAATCAGCCCCAGCATTTT. Residues: CASSLGGSNQPQHF. Full variable domain (remainder filled in from reference TRBV5-4 and TRBJ1-5): ETGVTQSPTHLIKTRGQQVTLRCSSQSGHNTVSWYQQALGQGPQFIFQYYREEENGRGNFPPRFSGLQFPNYSSELNVNALELDDSALYLCASSLGGSNQPQHFGDGTRLSIL.

V usage is TRBV9 and J usage is TRBJ2-1, with 14 bases fitting TRBD2. Germline V gives CDR1 SGDLS, CDR2 YYNGEE. The length of the CDR3 is 15 residues. The V and J ends lost 4 bases and 7 bases, in that order; junction bases with no gene match: 4. The CDR3 region is CASSLGLAGGNEQFF. The CDR3 DNA follows: TGTGCCAGCAGCCTCGGACTAGCGGGAGGAAATGAGCAGTTCTTC. The full variable domain, completed using reference TRBV9 and TRBJ2-1, is DSGVTQTPKHLITATGQRVTLRCSPRSGDLSVYWYQQSLDQGLQFLIQYYNGEERAKGNILERFSAQQFPDLHSELNLSSLELGDSALYFCASSLGLAGGNEQFFGPGTRLTVL.

The chain has TRBV11-1 and TRBJ2-7, with D maybe TRBD1 (6 bases). The CDR3 has 15 residues. CDR1 and CDR2 (germline): SGHAT, FQDESV (reference sequence). Between the trimmed V and J ends, which lost 5 bases and 3 bases, there was a span of 17 bases. The CDR3 reads CASSLQLQGIYEQYF. In DNA, the CDR3 is TGTGCCAGCAGCCTCCAACTCCAGGGGATCTACGAGCAGTACTTC.

The V gene is TRBV5-1, the J gene TRBJ1-1, with D hard to call. CDR3 length: 13 amino acids. V lost 4 bases and J lost 6, with 13 bases in between. CDR1 and CDR2 (germline): SGHRS, YFSETQ. CDR3: CASSVNADSEAFF. CDR3 DNA sequence: TGCGCCAGCAGCGTTAATGCTGACTCTGAAGCTTTCTTT. The entire variable domain, with the rest obtained from reference TRBV5-1 and TRBJ1-1, is as follows: KAGVTQTPRYLIKTRGQQVTLSCSPISGHRSVSWYQQTPGQGLQFLFEYFSETQRNKGNFPGRFSGRQFSNSRSEMNVSTLELGDSALYLCASSVNADSEAFFGQGTRLTVV.

This chain joins TRBV11-3 and TRBJ2-3; possible D gene TRBD1, 6 bases. Between the trimmed V and J ends, which lost 3 bases and 5 bases, there was a span of 15 bases. CDR1 and CDR2 (germline): SGHNT, YENEEA. This CDR3 contains 15 residues. This chain's CDR3 is CASSLGRGVVDTQYF. Written as DNA, the CDR3 is TGTGCCAGCAGCTTGGGCAGGGGCGTTGTAGATACGCAGTATTTT.

This chain links TRBV5-1 with TRBJ2-5; 8 bases fit TRBD2. The CDR3 sequence is 12 residues long. V shed 5 bases and J 5 bases; nucleotides not matched to a gene: 2. Looked up from germline, CDR1 is SGHRS and CDR2 is YFSETQ. Here the CDR3 reads CASRRGDETQYF. The CDR3 DNA reads as TGCGCCAGCAGGCGGGGGGATGAGACCCAGTACTTC.

The chain combines TRBV7-9 with TRBJ2-7; 7 bases align to TRBD2. CDR3 length: 13 residues. Germline V lookup: CDR1 SEHNR, CDR2 FQNEAQ (reference sequence). The DNA of the CDR3 is TGTGCGGCAGCGGGGCGGGGAACCTACGAGCAGTACTTC. Amino acid sequence: CAAAGRGTYEQYF. Filled out from reference TRBV7-9 and TRBJ2-7, the complete variable domain reads DTGVSQNPRHKITKRGQNVTFRCDPISEHNRLYWYRQTLGQGPEFLTYFQNEAQLEKSRLLSDRFSAERPKGSFSTLEIQRTEQGDSAMYLCAAAGRGTYEQYFGPGTRLTVT.

The sample holds a few counts of this clone. The chain recombines TRBV9 with TRBJ2-7, with a tentative D call TRBD2 (5 bases). The CDR3 has 15 amino acids. CDR1 and CDR2 from the germline V gene are SGDLS and YYNGEE. V lost 3 bases to trimming and J lost 0 bases, with 13 bases between them. CDR3 residues: CASSAEALNSYEQYF. CDR3 nucleotides: TGTGCCAGCAGCGCGGAGGCCTTAAACTCCTACGAGCAGTACTTC.